The rows below give T cell receptor beta chains drawn from one sample of a study of T cell responses to AZD1222 COVID-19 vaccine. Profiled with immunoSEQ multiplex PCR; TCRdb holds only in-frame clones, not every one. The repertoire includes approximately 150,000 clones, roughly 93% of them detected once, and about 12% sits in the top ten. Sequenced here: peripheral blood, sampled after recovery from COVID-19. The receptors derive from an adult who had recovered from COVID-19. Both conserved end residues are part of each CDR3. The D gene is left open where the match is weak. The size of a clone is reported for some rows only, either as once, few or many, or as a class for expanded clones.

v_call,clone_size,d_call,j_call,cdr3_nt,cdr3_aa
TRBV11-3,.,TRBD1,TRBJ2-2,TGTGCCAGCAGGAGGGGGCACACCGGGGAGCTGTTTTTT,CASRRGHTGELFF
TRBV5-8,.,TRBD1,TRBJ1-2,TGTGCCAGCAGCTCGATAGGACAGGGGCGAGACTATGGCTACACCTTC,CASSSIGQGRDYGYTF
TRBV19,.,.,TRBJ2-7,TGTGCCAGTAGTATGTTCGTTGGGGGGATCTACGAGCAGTACTTC,CASSMFVGGIYEQYF
TRBV5-1,.,TRBD1,TRBJ1-6,TGCGCCAGCAGTACGCTATCAGGGGGCGGGAATTCACCCCTCCACTTT,CASSTLSGGGNSPLHF
TRBV11-2,.,.,TRBJ2-7,TGTGCCAGCAGCTTAAGGGGCAGCCGATCCTACGAGCAGTACTTC,CASSLRGSRSYEQYF
TRBV10-3,.,.,TRBJ1-1,TGTGCCATCAGTAATACACCGGATCGGGGGAACACTGAAGCTTTCTTT,CAISNTPDRGNTEAFF
TRBV11-2,.,.,TRBJ1-1,TGTGCCAGCAGCAGTTTAGACACCCTCTCTGAAGCTTTCTTT,CASSSLDTLSEAFF
TRBV29-1,.,.,TRBJ1-1,TGCAGCGTTGAAACAGTAGGGATGAGCACTGAAGCTTTCTTT,CSVETVGMSTEAFF
TRBV7-3,.,TRBD2,TRBJ2-2,TGTGCCAGCAGCCCCGGGACTAGCGGCACCGGGGAGCTGTTTTTT,CASSPGTSGTGELFF
TRBV29-1,.,TRBD1,TRBJ2-3,TGCAGCGTCAAATACAGGGGTAGCACAGATACGCAGTATTTT,CSVKYRGSTDTQYF
TRBV5-1,.,TRBD1,TRBJ2-7,TGCGCCAGCAGCTTGGAGGGGGACAGGGGGTACGAGCAGTACTTC,CASSLEGDRGYEQYF
TRBV25-1,.,.,TRBJ2-2,TGTGCCAGCAGTGGGGGGGACAAGGCGGTCGGGGAGCTGTTTTTT,CASSGGDKAVGELFF
TRBV18,.,.,TRBJ1-1,TGTGCCAGCTCACCCAAGAGGGGAGCAAGGGACACTGAAGCTTTCTTT,CASSPKRGARDTEAFF
TRBV10-3,.,.,TRBJ1-2,TGTGCCATCAGTGCTTCCGGGACTCAAACCCGTGGCTACACCTTC,CAISASGTQTRGYTF
TRBV30,once,.,TRBJ1-5,TGTGCCTGGAGTAGAGGGGCCCTTAGCAATCAGCCCCAGCATTTT,CAWSRGALSNQPQHF
TRBV27,.,TRBD2,TRBJ2-1,TGTGCCAGCAGTCCTCGGACTAGAATAAATGAGCAGTTCTTC,CASSPRTRINEQFF
TRBV30,.,.,TRBJ1-2,TGTGCCTGGACAGGGGAAAGCTACACCTTC,CAWTGESYTF
TRBV28,.,TRBD1,TRBJ1-5,TGTGCCAGCAGTTTACCCACGAGGGGGCGAAGATCGGGTCAGCCCCAGCATTTT,CASSLPTRGRRSGQPQHF
TRBV11-2,.,TRBD1,TRBJ2-7,TGTGCCAGCAGCGTCTGGGGACAGGCCTACGAGCAGTACTTC,CASSVWGQAYEQYF
TRBV27,.,.,TRBJ2-3,TGTGCCAGCAGTTTATTCCCCCAGCGCGGCACAGATACGCAGTATTTT,CASSLFPQRGTDTQYF
TRBV5-6,.,TRBD2,TRBJ2-7,TGTGCCAGCAGCTACTTCCGGGACTACTACAACGAGCAGTACTTC,CASSYFRDYYNEQYF
TRBV9,.,TRBD1,TRBJ1-3,TGTGCCAGCAGCTCACTGGGACAGGGGAGAGGAAACACCATATATTTT,CASSSLGQGRGNTIYF
TRBV29-1,.,.,TRBJ2-7,TGCAGCGTTGAGGGGACCGACCGCTACGAGCAGTACTTC,CSVEGTDRYEQYF
TRBV15,.,.,TRBJ1-1,TGTGCCACCAGCAGAGACCCGGGGACGGTGAACACTGAAGCTTTCTTT,CATSRDPGTVNTEAFF
TRBV6-5,.,TRBD1,TRBJ2-7,TGTGCCAGCAGTTCCTGGACAGGACCCTACGAGCAGTACTTC,CASSSWTGPYEQYF
TRBV21-1,.,.,TRBJ2-1,TGTGCCAGCGTTAGCGGTCCCCGAGGCAATGAGCAGTTCTTC,CASVSGPRGNEQFF
TRBV3-1/TRBV3-2,.,.,TRBJ1-6,TGTGCCAGCAGCCCCCTCCAGGGCGCCAATTCACCCCTCCACTTT,CASSPLQGANSPLHF
TRBV28,.,.,TRBJ1-2,TGTGCCAGCAGTTTGAGCGCTACAGGGCTTTCGGGGGGCTACACCTTC,CASSLSATGLSGGYTF
TRBV12-5,.,.,TRBJ2-2,TGTGCTAGTGGACTGACGGCGAAAACCGGGGAGCTGTTTTTT,CASGLTAKTGELFF
TRBV6-4,once,.,TRBJ1-2,TGTGCCAGCAGTGACTCCGGGGGCTATGGCTACACCTTC,CASSDSGGYGYTF
TRBV21-1,.,.,TRBJ2-7,TGTGCCAGCACCCGGCGGGGGGACGAGCAGTACTTC,CASTRRGDEQYF
TRBV2,.,TRBD2,TRBJ2-7,TGTGCCAGCAGCGACGGGGGGTACGAGCAGTACTTC,CASSDGGYEQYF
TRBV6-5,.,.,TRBJ1-5,TGTGCCAGCAGTTTAAAAATTGATCAGCCCCAGCATTTT,CASSLKIDQPQHF
TRBV28,.,.,TRBJ1-2,TGTGCCAGCAGTCAAAACAGGGAGTTCTATTACTATGGCTACACCTTC,CASSQNREFYYYGYTF
TRBV7-9,.,TRBD1,TRBJ2-1,TGTGCCAGCAGCTTGGGACAGGGGAAGCTCTTC,CASSLGQGKLF
TRBV27,.,.,TRBJ1-6,TGTGCCAGCAGTTTATGGCTTGGACCCACTTTCTCACCCCTCCACTTT,CASSLWLGPTFSPLHF
TRBV2,.,.,TRBJ2-7,TGTGCCAGCAGTCCACATAGGACTGGTAGATCCTACGAGCAGTACTTC,CASSPHRTGRSYEQYF
TRBV7-8,few,.,TRBJ2-7,TGTGCCAGCAGCCCAGGGTTTGTTTACGAGCAGTACTTC,CASSPGFVYEQYF
TRBV28,.,.,TRBJ1-4,TGTGCCAGCAGCTCAACGAGGGGACTGTTTTTT,CASSSTRGLFF
TRBV7-9,once,.,TRBJ1-2,TGTGCCAGCAGCCCCCTTTGGGGGCCCCTCAACTATGGCTACACCTTC,CASSPLWGPLNYGYTF
TRBV28,.,.,TRBJ1-5,TGTGCCAGCAGTTCTGGGGGGGGGTTTACCTATTATCAGCCCCAGCATTTT,CASSSGGGFTYYQPQHF
TRBV6-5,.,TRBD1,TRBJ1-2,TGTGCCAGCAGCCAGGGACAGGTCTATGGCTACACCTTC,CASSQGQVYGYTF
TRBV18,.,.,TRBJ2-7,TGTGCCAGCTCACGTGCGGAGGGCGAGCAGTACTTC,CASSRAEGEQYF
TRBV28,.,TRBD1,TRBJ2-7,TGTGCCAGCAGTTTACGACAGGGTAGAATTAGCGAGGCCTACGAGCAGTACTTC,CASSLRQGRISEAYEQYF
TRBV12-3/TRBV12-4,.,.,TRBJ2-1,TGTGCCAGCAGTTTGAAGCCCAATGAGCAGTTCTTC,CASSLKPNEQFF
TRBV4-2,once,.,TRBJ1-3,TGTGCCAGCAGCCAAGACCTTACGAGGACCTCTGGAAACACCATATATTTT,CASSQDLTRTSGNTIYF
TRBV28,once,TRBD1,TRBJ2-5,TGTGCCAGCAGCAGCCCAGGACAGGGCCGGGAGACCCAGTACTTC,CASSSPGQGRETQYF
TRBV11-1,.,.,TRBJ2-5,TGTGCCAGCAGCCTCACTAGGGAAGAGACCCAGTACTTC,CASSLTREETQYF
TRBV10-1,.,.,TRBJ1-2,TGCGCCCACAGTGACTATGGCTACACCTTC,CAHSDYGYTF
TRBV4-2,.,TRBD2,TRBJ2-3,TGTGCCAGCAGCCAAGATCGGGCGGGAGGGACTTACACAGATACGCAGTATTTT,CASSQDRAGGTYTDTQYF
TRBV7-2,.,.,TRBJ1-4,TGTGCCAGCAGCTTTAAAGGGGCCGGGGAAAAACTGTTTTTT,CASSFKGAGEKLFF
TRBV28,.,TRBD2,TRBJ2-7,TGTGCCAGCAGTTTCTCCTTAGCGGGAGGGCCCTACGAGCAGTACTTC,CASSFSLAGGPYEQYF
TRBV4-1,.,TRBD1,TRBJ2-1,TGCGCCAGCAGCCACCTCCAGACAGGGAGCTCCTACAATGAGCAGTTCTTC,CASSHLQTGSSYNEQFF
TRBV10-1,.,.,TRBJ2-7,TGCGCCAGCGGACTATCTATGTACGAGCAGTACTTC,CASGLSMYEQYF
TRBV7-7,.,TRBD2,TRBJ2-1,TGTGCTAGCAGCCGGGGACTAGCGGGAGGGGACAATGAGCAGTTCTTC,CASSRGLAGGDNEQFF
TRBV29-1,.,.,TRBJ1-2,TGCAGCGTTGTGGTAAACTATGGCTACACCTTC,CSVVVNYGYTF
TRBV28,.,TRBD2,TRBJ2-7,TGTGCCAGCAGTACCACATGGACTAGCGGGAGGGCCTTGGACTACGAGCAGTACTTC,CASSTTWTSGRALDYEQYF